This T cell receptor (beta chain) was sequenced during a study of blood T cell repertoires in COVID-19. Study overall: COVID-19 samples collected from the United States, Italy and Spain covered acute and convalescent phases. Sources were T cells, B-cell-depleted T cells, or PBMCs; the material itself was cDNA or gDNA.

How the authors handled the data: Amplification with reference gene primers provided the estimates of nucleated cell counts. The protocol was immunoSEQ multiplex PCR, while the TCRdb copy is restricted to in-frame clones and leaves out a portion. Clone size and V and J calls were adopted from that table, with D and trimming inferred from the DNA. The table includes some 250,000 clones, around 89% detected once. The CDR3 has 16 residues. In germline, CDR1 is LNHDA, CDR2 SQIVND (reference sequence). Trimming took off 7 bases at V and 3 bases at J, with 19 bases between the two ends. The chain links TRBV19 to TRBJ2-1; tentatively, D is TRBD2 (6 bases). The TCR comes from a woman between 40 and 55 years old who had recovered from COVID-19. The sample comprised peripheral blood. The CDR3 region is CASTPPGGILYNEQFF. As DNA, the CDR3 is TGTGCCAGTACCCCCCCCGGGGGAATCCTCTACAATGAGCAGTTCTTC.